This is a list of T cell receptor beta chains from one sample in a study of blood T cell repertoires in COVID-19. TCRdb's table, derived via immunoSEQ multiplex PCR, lists solely in-frame clones and lacks some. Here the sample spans about 38,000 clones, over 75% being singletons. Sample: peripheral blood. Receptor source: an older man with active COVID-19. Both conserved end residues are part of each CDR3. Each record gives: CDR3 protein, CDR3 DNA, V gene, clone size, J gene, D gene, CDR3 length. The D gene is left open where the match is weak. Rows give clone size only sometimes, using once, few, many, or a class for an expanded clone.

CASSLVGTPSYEQYF | TGTGCCAGCAGCTTGGTCGGTACCCCCTCCTACGAGCAGTACTTC | TRBV5-6 | few | TRBJ2-7 | - | 15
CASVRAAGGARSYTQYF | TGCGCCAGCGTCCGGGCCGCCGGGGGGGCCCGGAGTTATACGCAGTATTTT | TRBV4-1 | - | TRBJ2-3 | TRBD2 | 17
CASSQRTESPLHF | TGTGCCAGCAGCCAAAGGACAGAATCACCCCTCCACTTT | TRBV3-1/TRBV3-2 | few | TRBJ1-6 | - | 13
CASSYRQSSGNTIYF | TGTGCCAGCAGCTATAGACAGAGCTCTGGAAACACCATATATTTT | TRBV7-9 | - | TRBJ1-3 | - | 15
CASSLVGRNTEAFF | TGTGCCAGCAGCTTAGTAGGGAGGAACACTGAAGCTTTCTTT | TRBV11-2 | - | TRBJ1-1 | - | 14
CASSLGAGGHYEQYF | TGTGCCAGCAGCTTAGGCGCAGGGGGTCACTACGAGCAGTACTTC | TRBV11-3 | - | TRBJ2-7 | TRBD1 | 15
CASSLGIAGVSYNEQFF | TGTGCCAGCAGCTTAGGAATAGCGGGAGTATCCTACAATGAGCAGTTCTTC | TRBV7-7 | - | TRBJ2-1 | TRBD2 | 17
CASSIVAAQRPQHF | TGTGCCAGTAGTATAGTGGCCGCCCAAAGGCCCCAGCATTTT | TRBV19 | - | TRBJ1-5 | - | 14
CASSPYVQSTDTQYF | TGTGCCAGCTCACCTTACGTACAGAGCACAGATACGCAGTATTTT | TRBV18 | - | TRBJ2-3 | - | 15
CASSLAPGQVYEQYF | TGTGCCAGCAGCTTAGCGCCGGGACAGGTCTACGAGCAGTACTTC | TRBV7-2 | - | TRBJ2-7 | TRBD1 | 15
CASSSTGVDIQYF | TGTGCCAGCAGCTCGACAGGGGTGGACATTCAGTACTTC | TRBV5-6 | once | TRBJ2-4 | TRBD1 | 13
CASSPGRYGYTF | TGTGCCAGCAGCCCTGGCCGATATGGCTACACCTTC | TRBV14 | few | TRBJ1-2 | - | 12
CATRQNTEAFF | TGTGCCACCAGACAGAACACTGAAGCTTTCTTT | TRBV19 | - | TRBJ1-1 | - | 11
CASSSGPAGVRSGELFF | TGCGCCAGCAGCTCCGGACCAGCGGGAGTAAGGTCCGGGGAGCTGTTTTTT | TRBV5-1 | - | TRBJ2-2 | TRBD2 | 17
CASIRASQGWKLFF | TGTGCCAGCATCCGGGCCTCCCAGGGGTGGAAACTGTTTTTT | TRBV27 | - | TRBJ1-4 | - | 14
CASSLGGATDTQYF | TGTGCCAGCAGCTTGGGCGGGGCCACAGATACGCAGTATTTT | TRBV28 | - | TRBJ2-3 | - | 14
CASSLHQGAWWQETQYF | TGTGCCAGTAGTTTACACCAGGGGGCTTGGTGGCAAGAGACCCAGTACTTC | TRBV19 | - | TRBJ2-5 | TRBD1 | 17
CASRTDYSNQPQHF | TGTGCCAGCAGGACGGACTATAGCAATCAGCCCCAGCATTTT | TRBV28 | - | TRBJ1-5 | - | 14
CASSHRDKYTYEQYF | TGTGCCAGCAGTCATCGGGACAAGTACACCTACGAGCAGTACTTC | TRBV5-5 | - | TRBJ2-7 | - | 15
CASSLRGAGRGNTIYF | TGTGCCAGCAGCTTGCGGGGGGCAGGGCGTGGAAACACCATATATTTT | TRBV5-6 | - | TRBJ1-3 | - | 16
CAWSERASSYEQYF | TGTGCCTGGAGCGAAAGAGCGAGCTCCTACGAGCAGTACTTC | TRBV30 | - | TRBJ2-7 | - | 14
CASSHQTGYETQYF | TGTGCCAGCTCACATCAGACAGGGTATGAGACCCAGTACTTC | TRBV18 | - | TRBJ2-5 | TRBD1 | 14